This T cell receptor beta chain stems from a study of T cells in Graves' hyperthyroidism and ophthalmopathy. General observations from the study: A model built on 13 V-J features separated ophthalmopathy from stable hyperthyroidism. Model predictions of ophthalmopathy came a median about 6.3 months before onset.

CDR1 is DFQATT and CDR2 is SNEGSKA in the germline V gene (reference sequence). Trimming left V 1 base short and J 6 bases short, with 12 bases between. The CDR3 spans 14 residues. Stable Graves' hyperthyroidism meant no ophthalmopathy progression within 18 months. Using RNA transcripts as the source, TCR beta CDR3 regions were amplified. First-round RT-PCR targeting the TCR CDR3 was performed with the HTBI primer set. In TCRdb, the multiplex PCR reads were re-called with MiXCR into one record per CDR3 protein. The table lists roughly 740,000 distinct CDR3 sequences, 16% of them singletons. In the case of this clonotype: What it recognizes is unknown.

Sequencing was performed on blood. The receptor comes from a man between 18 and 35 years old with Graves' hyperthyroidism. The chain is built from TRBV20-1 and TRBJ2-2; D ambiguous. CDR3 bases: TGCAGTGCTAGAGCTGGCGGCCACGCCGGGGAGCTGTTTTTT. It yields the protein CSARAGGHAGELFF.